The entry below gives a single TCR beta chain sequence along with its context. Its target is not known. This entry is derived from a study of immune evolution from preneoplasia to lung adenocarcinoma. Assay used: immunoSEQ multiplex PCR; TCRdb lists only in-frame clones, some missing. This table has approximately 4,400 clones, about three quarters appearing once. Study-wide points: From normal lung to invasive adenocarcinoma, top clone frequencies appeared to decrease. Clonality was highest in normal lung, lower in later-stage lesions apparently.

With 3 bases removed from V and 0 bases from J, the gap between germline ends came to 7 bases. Germline V gene sequence: CDR1 SGDLS, CDR2 YYNGEE. This CDR3 spans 13 amino acids. This receptor was taken from a person between 60 and 79 years old with lung adenocarcinoma. Sequenced material: FFPE lung adenocarcinoma in situ tissue. V is TRBV9 and J is TRBJ2-7; D gene ambiguous. In DNA form, the CDR3 reads TGTGCCAGCAGCGGACGGAGCTCCTACGAGCAGTACTTC. It specifies CASSGRSSYEQYF.